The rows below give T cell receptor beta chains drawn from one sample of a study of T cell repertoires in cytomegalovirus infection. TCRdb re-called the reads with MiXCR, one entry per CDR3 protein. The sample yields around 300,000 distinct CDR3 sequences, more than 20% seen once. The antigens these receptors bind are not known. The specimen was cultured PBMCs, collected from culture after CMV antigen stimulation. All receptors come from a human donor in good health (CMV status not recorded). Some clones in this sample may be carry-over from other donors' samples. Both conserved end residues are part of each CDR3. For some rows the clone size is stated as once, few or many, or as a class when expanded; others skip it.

CASSRVGSYPYPTGTEAFF	many	TRBJ1-1	TRBV11-3
CASKEGGAIGETQYF	NA	TRBJ2-5	TRBV5-1
CASSSQRGTSGRNEQFF	many	TRBJ2-1	TRBV7-3
CASSPLIEGELFF	NA	TRBJ2-2	TRBV6-2/TRBV6-3
CASSPGQLLPLHF	few	TRBJ1-6	TRBV7-2
CASSGSGDRSYEQYF	NA	TRBJ2-7	TRBV28
CAISAKEGGMKTQYF	many	TRBJ2-5	TRBV10-3
CASMDRVSTGELFF	few	TRBJ2-2	TRBV6-5
CASSQQRNQPQHF	few	TRBJ1-5	TRBV7-2
CASSLGLAGRDTQYF	NA	TRBJ2-3	TRBV7-9
CASSGTQYF	NA	TRBJ2-5	TRBV6-1
CASSIGLAEYNEQFF	NA	TRBJ2-1	TRBV4-3
CASSYRTGDGYTF	once	TRBJ1-2	TRBV6-1
CASRISSTDTQYF	NA	TRBJ2-3	TRBV19
CASSQDGGEKLFF	NA	TRBJ1-4	TRBV4-1
CASTGRDRDGYTF	few	TRBJ1-2	TRBV7-9
CASSPPGGSSGNTIYF	NA	TRBJ1-3	TRBV18
CASSLAQREQETQYF	few	TRBJ2-5	TRBV11-3
CASASATGKGDEQFF	NA	TRBJ2-1	TRBV7-9
CASSSLTSGGSNEQFF	few	TRBJ2-1	TRBV7-2
CASSRSGYGEETQYF	NA	TRBJ2-5	TRBV11-1
CASIRNPGLENEKLFF	NA	TRBJ1-4	TRBV28
CASSSDRASGANVLTF	many	TRBJ2-6	TRBV7-3
CASSQIAGPIYEQFF	NA	TRBJ2-1	TRBV4-1
CASSASGRAKLNTGELFF	NA	TRBJ2-2	TRBV7-3
CASSSEIRDTQYF	many	TRBJ2-3	TRBV7-6
CASRRGPSTEAFF	NA	TRBJ1-1	TRBV7-2
CASKGNRRTSGNTIYF	few	TRBJ1-3	TRBV6-1